Listed below are T cell receptor beta chains from one sample, sequenced in a study of T cell repertoires in cytomegalovirus infection. Using its own MiXCR run on the reads, TCRdb lists one record per CDR3 protein. The profile shows around 440,000 distinct CDR3 sequences, roughly 10% of them singletons. Material: PBMCs. These receptors came from a human donor in good health (CMV status not recorded). Some clones in this sample may be carry-over from other donors' samples. CDR3s include the opening cysteine and the closing phenylalanine or tryptophan. D genes are given only for firm matches. For some rows the clone size is stated as once, few or many, or as a class when expanded; others skip it.

TRBV12-3/TRBV12-4	TRBD2	TRBJ2-3	few	TGTGCCAGCCAAGCAGCGGGAGCGCGCACAGATACGCAGTATTTT	CASQAAGARTDTQYF
TRBV6-5	TRBD2	TRBJ2-3	many	TGTGCCAGCAGTCGGGGGGGACTAGCGGGGGGGGATACGCAGTATTTT	CASSRGGLAGGDTQYF
TRBV27	NA	TRBJ2-4	many	TGTGCCAGCAGTTTATCGGGCAGGTTAAACATTCAGTACTTC	CASSLSGRLNIQYF
TRBV12-3/TRBV12-4	NA	TRBJ1-1	many	TGTGCCAGCTATCCCAAAACAGGGTCGGCGTTGGGAGACACTGAAGCTTTCTTT	CASYPKTGSALGDTEAFF
TRBV11-2	TRBD1	TRBJ2-7	many	TGTGCCAGCAGCTCTAGGGGACAGGTCCCCTACGAGCAGTACTTC	CASSSRGQVPYEQYF
TRBV9	TRBD1	TRBJ2-5	NA	TGTGCCAGCAGCCCCCGACAGGGGGCTCTGGAGACCCAGTACTTC	CASSPRQGALETQYF
TRBV2	NA	TRBJ2-7	NA	TGTGCCAGCAGTGTGGAGGGGGCTGACGAGCAGTACTTC	CASSVEGADEQYF
TRBV7-3	TRBD1	TRBJ2-7	many	TGTGCCAGCAGCGTGGGACAGCCCTCCTACGAGCAGTACTTC	CASSVGQPSYEQYF
TRBV7-9	NA	TRBJ2-4	many	TGTGCCAGCAGCCTCGGGACCAAAAACATTCAGTACTTC	CASSLGTKNIQYF
TRBV12-3/TRBV12-4	TRBD1	TRBJ1-5	many	TGTGCCAGCAGTTGGGGACAGGATAGCAATCAGCCCCAGCATTTT	CASSWGQDSNQPQHF
TRBV19	TRBD2	TRBJ2-5	many	TGTGCCTCTTCTAGCGGGAGGGCGGAAGTGGAGACCCAGTACTTC	CASSSGRAEVETQYF
TRBV28	NA	TRBJ1-1	many	TGTGCCAGCGCTCAGGGGAAGAACACTGAAGCTTTCTTT	CASAQGKNTEAFF
TRBV28	NA	TRBJ2-7	many	TGTGCCAGCACCCCGCGGACACCTTCCTACGAGCAGTACTTC	CASTPRTPSYEQYF
TRBV12-3/TRBV12-4	TRBD1	TRBJ1-2	many	TGTGCCAGCAGTGTTTACAGGGGGAACTATGGCTACACCTTC	CASSVYRGNYGYTF
TRBV7-9	NA	TRBJ2-7	NA	TGTGCCAGCAGCCCCGGACCCCCTCGACTTTACGAGCAGTACTTC	CASSPGPPRLYEQYF
TRBV19	TRBD2	TRBJ2-1	few	TGTGCCAGTAGTATAGAAAGACTAGCGGGGCTATACAATGAGCAGTTCTTC	CASSIERLAGLYNEQFF
TRBV11-2	NA	TRBJ2-1	many	TGTGCCAGCGCTAGGACCCAAAACTACAATGAGCAGTTCTTC	CASARTQNYNEQFF
TRBV6-5	NA	TRBJ1-2	NA	TGTGCCAGCAGTTACTCCAGGACATTCTATGGCTACACCTTC	CASSYSRTFYGYTF
TRBV5-5	TRBD1	TRBJ2-7	many	TGTGCCAGCAGCTTGGCTCCCAGGGGGACCTACGAGCAGTACTTC	CASSLAPRGTYEQYF
TRBV24-1	NA	TRBJ2-5	NA	TGTGCCACCAGTGACGCGGACCCGTCTGGAGAGACCCAGTACTTC	CATSDADPSGETQYF
TRBV20-1	NA	TRBJ2-5	NA	TGCAGTGCTACCAAACCTATAGCGGTCCAAGAGACCCAGTACTTC	CSATKPIAVQETQYF
TRBV14	NA	TRBJ2-7	NA	TGTGCCAGCAGCCAGGGGACTTGGACTGGCGAGCAGTACTTC	CASSQGTWTGEQYF
TRBV19	NA	TRBJ1-1	NA	TGTGCCAGTACCGACCTGTGGGGGGACACTGAAGCTTTCTTT	CASTDLWGDTEAFF
TRBV10-3	NA	TRBJ1-1	many	TGTGCCATCAGGCTCAGCATGAACACTGAAGCTTTCTTT	CAIRLSMNTEAFF
TRBV11-1	NA	TRBJ2-7	NA	TGTGCCAGCAGCATCCCAAGAGGGATCAACGAGCAGTACTTC	CASSIPRGINEQYF
TRBV6-5	NA	TRBJ1-6	many	TGTGCCAGCAGTTACTCCCGGACGGATAATTCACCCCTCCACTTT	CASSYSRTDNSPLHF
TRBV5-1	NA	TRBJ2-1	many	TGCGCCAGCAGCCCAGAGGGGGGGAACCCCTACAATGAGCAGTTCTTC	CASSPEGGNPYNEQFF
TRBV14	TRBD1	TRBJ2-2	few	TGTGCCAGCAGCCAAGAGGGACAGGGATATACCGGGGAGCTGTTTTTT	CASSQEGQGYTGELFF
TRBV6-2/TRBV6-3	NA	TRBJ1-6	many	TGTGCCAGCAGTTCGACGGGCACGCCCCTCCACTTT	CASSSTGTPLHF
TRBV23-1	NA	TRBJ2-7	few	TGCGCCAGCATCCCTTATGACAGGCTTTACTCCTACGAGCAGTACTTC	CASIPYDRLYSYEQYF
TRBV12-3/TRBV12-4	TRBD1	TRBJ1-3	many	TGTGCCAGCAGGGGAAGGACAGGGCCCTCTGGAAACACCATATATTTT	CASRGRTGPSGNTIYF
TRBV20-1	NA	TRBJ1-3	few	TGCAGTGCTAGAAGAGATGGAAACACCATATATTTT	CSARRDGNTIYF
TRBV6-1	TRBD1	TRBJ1-5	few	TGTGCCAGCAAGGGGACAGGGGAGCAGCCCCAGCATTTT	CASKGTGEQPQHF
TRBV7-2	NA	TRBJ1-2	many	TGTGCCAGCAGCTTAGATTCCGGGGTATACTATGGCTACACCTTC	CASSLDSGVYYGYTF
TRBV20-1	TRBD1	TRBJ2-6	NA	TGCAGTGCTAGAGATCGAAGGACAGGGGGCTCTGGGGCCAACGTCCTGACTTTC	CSARDRRTGGSGANVLTF
TRBV4-2	TRBD2	TRBJ2-1	NA	TGTGCCAGCAGCCAAGTGGGGAGCGGGGGGGGCAATGAGCAGTTCTTC	CASSQVGSGGGNEQFF
TRBV29-1	NA	TRBJ2-7	many	TGCAGCGTGCAGGGTTCGGCCTACGAGCAGTACTTC	CSVQGSAYEQYF
TRBV4-1	NA	TRBJ2-2	many	TGTGCCAGCAGTGAGGGAGGCCGCGGCACCGGGGAGCTGTTTTTT	CASSEGGRGTGELFF
TRBV13	TRBD1	TRBJ1-1	NA	TGTGCCAGCACCGCCGCCGGGACAGGGAACACTGAAGCTTTCTTT	CASTAAGTGNTEAFF
TRBV7-2	TRBD1	TRBJ1-2	many	TGTGCCAGCAGCCCGCCGGGACAGGGGGCGCGGGGTGGCTACACCTTC	CASSPPGQGARGGYTF
TRBV7-9	TRBD2	TRBJ2-3	many	TGTGCCAGCAGCCAGGGACTAGCGTTCACGAATACGCAGTATTTT	CASSQGLAFTNTQYF
TRBV7-8	NA	TRBJ2-7	many	TGTGCCAGCAGCCGTAGCCGCCTGGGATCGGGGTACGAGCAGTACTTC	CASSRSRLGSGYEQYF
TRBV7-9	NA	TRBJ1-6	NA	TGTGCCAGCCGTGCCCCGGGACATCTGAATTCACCCCTCCACTTT	CASRAPGHLNSPLHF
TRBV11-2	NA	TRBJ2-3	many	TGTGCCAGCAGCTATCCCGTGGGGGGGCCAGATACGCAGTATTTT	CASSYPVGGPDTQYF
TRBV14	NA	TRBJ2-5	many	TGTGCCAGCAGAGGGGGGGAAAAGACCCAGTACTTC	CASRGGEKTQYF
TRBV6-1	NA	TRBJ2-5	many	TGTGCCAGCAGTTCCGACTTTGGCGAGACCCAGTACTTC	CASSSDFGETQYF
TRBV6-1	TRBD1	TRBJ2-7	many	TGTGCCAGCAGTCCCAGGGGGAAGACAGACTACTACGAGCAGTACTTC	CASSPRGKTDYYEQYF
TRBV5-1	TRBD1	TRBJ2-7	many	TGCGCCAGCCGGACAGGGGGAATCTCCTACGAGCAGTACTTC	CASRTGGISYEQYF
TRBV12-3/TRBV12-4	TRBD2	TRBJ2-3	many	TGTGCCAGCAGTTCCCGCGGGGCGGCGGGAGTAGATACGCAGTATTTT	CASSSRGAAGVDTQYF
TRBV5-5	NA	TRBJ1-5	many	TGTGCCAGCAGCTTGGTCTGGGTGGGCCAGCCCTGGCAGCCCCAGCATTTT	CASSLVWVGQPWQPQHF
TRBV2	NA	TRBJ2-4	NA	TGTGCCAGCACCCCGGACAGACTAGCCAAAAACATTCAGTACTTC	CASTPDRLAKNIQYF
TRBV29-1	NA	TRBJ2-7	NA	TGCAGCGTTGGAAGGGAGTCGAACGAGCAGTACTTC	CSVGRESNEQYF
TRBV20-1	TRBD2	TRBJ2-3	NA	TGCAGTGCTTGGGACTACAACACCGGAGATACGCAGTATTTT	CSAWDYNTGDTQYF
TRBV7-2	NA	TRBJ1-5	many	TGTGCCAGCAGCTTAGAGGCAGGACAGCCCCAGCATTTT	CASSLEAGQPQHF